This is a list of T cell receptor beta chains from one sample in a study of regulatory T cells in long-lasting Graves disease. TCRdb used MiXCR to reprocess the multiplex PCR reads, holding one entry per CDR3 protein. The repertoire holds a few hundred thousand distinct CDR3 sequences, with approximately 25% as singletons. Specimen: peripheral blood mononuclear cells (PBMCs), collected when the disease was refractory, from a patient treated with antithyroid drugs. The origin of the receptors is a woman between 35 and 50 years old with Graves disease. Each CDR3 is given with its conserved first and last residue. The D gene is left open where the match is weak. Expanded clones get a size class; other rows say once, few or many, or leave the size out.

many TRBJ1-1 TRBV11-2 NA TGTGCCAGCAGCTTAGTGGGCGTGGCTGGAGCTTTCTTT CASSLVGVAGAFF
many TRBJ2-7 TRBV2 NA TGTGCCAGCAGTGGTCACAGTCTCGACGAGCAGTACTTC CASSGHSLDEQYF
many TRBJ2-4 TRBV11-2 TRBD2 TGTGCCAGCAGCACCGGTGGGCGGGAGGGCCCCGCCATTCAGTACTTC CASSTGGREGPAIQYF
many TRBJ2-2 TRBV6-2/TRBV6-3 NA TGTGCCAGCAGTTACGGAGGCGGCGGTGTCACCGGGGAGCTGTTTTTT CASSYGGGGVTGELFF
many TRBJ2-7 TRBV12-3/TRBV12-4 NA TGTGCCAGCAGTTTGGGCGTGTTTACCTCCTACGAGCAGTACTTC CASSLGVFTSYEQYF
many TRBJ2-7 TRBV6-1 NA TGTGCCAGCAGTGACTTTTACGAGCAGTACTTC CASSDFYEQYF
NA TRBJ2-4 TRBV19 NA TGTGCCAGTAGTACATACAGGGATTCGGCCAAAAACATTCAGTACTTC CASSTYRDSAKNIQYF
many TRBJ2-2 TRBV27 NA TGTGCCAGCAGTTTATCGCCGGGAGTAAACACCGGGGAGCTGTTTTTT CASSLSPGVNTGELFF
NA TRBJ2-4 TRBV5-5 NA TGTGCCAGCAGATTAACGATAGCCAAAAACATTCAGTACTTC CASRLTIAKNIQYF
many TRBJ2-7 TRBV28 NA TGTGCCAGCAGTTTAGATCATCCTCGGGGTCTAGCCTACGAGCAGTACTTC CASSLDHPRGLAYEQYF
NA TRBJ2-7 TRBV19 TRBD2 TGTGCCAGTAGTCCCCGGAGGACTAGTTACGAGCAGTACTTC CASSPRRTSYEQYF
NA TRBJ1-1 TRBV27 NA TGTGCCAGCAGTTTATTTTCCAGGAACACTGAAACTTTCTTT CASSLFSRNTETFF
NA TRBJ2-5 TRBV6-5 NA TGTGCCAGCAGTTACTCCCTAGAGACCCAGTACTTC CASSYSLETQYF
NA TRBJ2-7 TRBV12-3/TRBV12-4 NA TGTGCCAGCTCGTACGCGGGACTTTCTTACGAGCAGTACTTC CASSYAGLSYEQYF
few TRBJ2-1 TRBV28 TRBD1 TGTGCCACGATCGACAGGGGGATCGACAATGAGCAGTTCTTC CATIDRGIDNEQFF
NA TRBJ2-2 TRBV7-3 NA TGTGCCAGCAGCTTAGGGCAGGGCGGGCCCAACACCGGGGAGCTGTTTTTT CASSLGQGGPNTGELFF
many TRBJ1-2 TRBV28 NA TGTGCCAGCGGAGGTCTCAGGGGTTATGGCTACACCTTC CASGGLRGYGYTF
few TRBJ2-5 TRBV6-2/TRBV6-3 NA TGTGCCAGCGAAAGAGGGGGCGGAGGGAGTGAAGAGACCCAGTACTTC CASERGGGGSEETQYF
many TRBJ2-2 TRBV28 NA TGTGCCAGCAGTCTAGACCGGGTCGGCGGGGAGCTGTTTTTT CASSLDRVGGELFF
NA TRBJ1-4 TRBV20-1 NA TGCAGTGCAAGAGGGGTGGGTGGTGAAAAACTGTTTTTT CSARGVGGEKLFF
many TRBJ2-4 TRBV20-1 NA TGCAGTGCCGGAGCCAAAAACATTCAGTACTTC CSAGAKNIQYF